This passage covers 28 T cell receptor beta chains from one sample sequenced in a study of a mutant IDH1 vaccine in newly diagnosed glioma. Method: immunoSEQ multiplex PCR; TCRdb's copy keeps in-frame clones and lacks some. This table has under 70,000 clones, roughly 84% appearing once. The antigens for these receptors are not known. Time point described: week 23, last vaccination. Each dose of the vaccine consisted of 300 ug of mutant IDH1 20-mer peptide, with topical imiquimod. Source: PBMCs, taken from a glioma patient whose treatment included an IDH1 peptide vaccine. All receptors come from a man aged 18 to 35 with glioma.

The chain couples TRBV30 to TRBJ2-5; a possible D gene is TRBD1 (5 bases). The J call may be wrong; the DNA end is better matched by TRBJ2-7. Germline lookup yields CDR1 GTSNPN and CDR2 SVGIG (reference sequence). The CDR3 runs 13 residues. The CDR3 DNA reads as TGTGCCTGGAGTCTCACAGGAACCTACGAGCAGTACTTC. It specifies CAWSLTGTYEQYF.

CDR3: CAWSPPGQPTIQPQHF. The CDR3 DNA sequence: TGTGCCTGGAGTCCCCCGGGACAACCTACCATTCAGCCCCAGCATTTT. V usage is TRBV30 and J usage is TRBJ1-5; D possibly corresponds to TRBD1 (6 bases). Germline V lookup: CDR1 GTSNPN, CDR2 SVGIG (reference sequence). The germline V and J ends were trimmed by 2 bases and 6 bases, with 20 bases remaining between them. The CDR3 is 16 amino acids.

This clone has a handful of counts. As DNA, the CDR3 is TGTGCCACCGCGTCCAGGACAGGTTCCTATGGCTACACCTTC. Protein product: CATASRTGSYGYTF. The rearrangement links TRBV27 to TRBJ1-2; the match to TRBD1 covers 7 bases. This CDR3 has 14 residues. Unmatched junction bases numbered 12, after V lost 10 bases and J lost 4 bases. From germline, CDR1 is MNHEY and CDR2 SMNVEV (reference sequence).

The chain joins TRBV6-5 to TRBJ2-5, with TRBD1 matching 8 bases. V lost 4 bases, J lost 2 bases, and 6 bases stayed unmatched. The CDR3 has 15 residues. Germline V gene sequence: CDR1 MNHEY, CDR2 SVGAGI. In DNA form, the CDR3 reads TGTGCCAGCAGTTCAGGGACAGGAAATCAAGAGACCCAGTACTTC. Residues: CASSSGTGNQETQYF.

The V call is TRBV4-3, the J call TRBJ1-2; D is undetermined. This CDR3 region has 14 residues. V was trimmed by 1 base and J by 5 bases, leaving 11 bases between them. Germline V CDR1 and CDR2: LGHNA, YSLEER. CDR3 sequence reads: CASSQGRQLYGYTF. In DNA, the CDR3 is TGCGCCAGCAGCCAAGGGAGGCAGTTATATGGCTACACCTTC.

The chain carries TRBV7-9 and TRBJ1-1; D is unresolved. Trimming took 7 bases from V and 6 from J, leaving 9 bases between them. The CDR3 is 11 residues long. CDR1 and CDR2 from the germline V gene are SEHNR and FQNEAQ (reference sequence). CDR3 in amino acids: CASTGGPEAFF. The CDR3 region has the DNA TGTGCCAGCACCGGTGGCCCTGAAGCTTTCTTT.

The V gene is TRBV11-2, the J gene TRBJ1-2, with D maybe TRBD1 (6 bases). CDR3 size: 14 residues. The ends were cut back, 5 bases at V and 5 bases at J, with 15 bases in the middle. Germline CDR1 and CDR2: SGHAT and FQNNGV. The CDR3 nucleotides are TGTGCCAGCAGCGCCTCAGGGGTAGATTATGGCTACACCTTC. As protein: CASSASGVDYGYTF.

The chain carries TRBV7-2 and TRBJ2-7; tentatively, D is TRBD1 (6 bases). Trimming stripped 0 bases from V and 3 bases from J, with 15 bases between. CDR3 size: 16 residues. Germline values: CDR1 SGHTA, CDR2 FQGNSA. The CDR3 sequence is CASSLAGTTPYYEQYF. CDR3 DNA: TGTGCCAGCAGCTTAGCGGGGACAACCCCTTACTACGAGCAGTACTTC.

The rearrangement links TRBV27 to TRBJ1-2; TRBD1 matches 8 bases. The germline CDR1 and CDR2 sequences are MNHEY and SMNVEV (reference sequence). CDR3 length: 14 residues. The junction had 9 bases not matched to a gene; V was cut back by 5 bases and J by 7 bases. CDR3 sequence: CASSPRTGFGGYTF. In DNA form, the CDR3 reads TGTGCCAGCAGTCCACGGACAGGGTTCGGTGGCTACACCTTC.

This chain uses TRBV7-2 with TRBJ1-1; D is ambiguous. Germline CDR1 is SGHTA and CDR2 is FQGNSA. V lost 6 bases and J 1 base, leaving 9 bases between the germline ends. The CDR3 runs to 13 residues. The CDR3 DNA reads TGTGCCAGCAGGCCGCCAGGGAACACTGAAGCTTTCTTT. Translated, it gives CASRPPGNTEAFF.

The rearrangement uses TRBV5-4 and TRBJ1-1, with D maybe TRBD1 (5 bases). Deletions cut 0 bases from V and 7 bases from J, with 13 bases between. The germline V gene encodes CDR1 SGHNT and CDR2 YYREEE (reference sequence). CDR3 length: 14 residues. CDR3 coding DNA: TGTGCCAGCAGCTTGGTCGGGGGTCGGAGTGAAGCTTTCTTT. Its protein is CASSLVGGRSEAFF.

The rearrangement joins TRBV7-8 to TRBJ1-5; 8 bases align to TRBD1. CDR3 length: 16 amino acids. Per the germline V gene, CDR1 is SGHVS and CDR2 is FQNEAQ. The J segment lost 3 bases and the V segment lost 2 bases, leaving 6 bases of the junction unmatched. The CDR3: CASSLMAGQVNQPQHF. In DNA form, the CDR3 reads TGTGCCAGCAGCTTAATGGCGGGACAGGTCAATCAGCCCCAGCATTTT.

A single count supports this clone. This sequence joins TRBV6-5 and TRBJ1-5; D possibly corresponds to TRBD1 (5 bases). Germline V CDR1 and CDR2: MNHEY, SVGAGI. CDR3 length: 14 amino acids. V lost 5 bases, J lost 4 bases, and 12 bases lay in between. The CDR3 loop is CASSPSRGNQPQHF. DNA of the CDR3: TGTGCCAGCAGTCCTTCGCGGGGGAATCAGCCCCAGCATTTT.

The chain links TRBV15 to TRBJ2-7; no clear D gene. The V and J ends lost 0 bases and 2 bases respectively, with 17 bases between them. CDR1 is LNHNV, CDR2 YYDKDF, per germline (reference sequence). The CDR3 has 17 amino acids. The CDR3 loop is CATSRDRVFEAPYEQYF. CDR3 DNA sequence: TGTGCCACCAGCAGAGATAGGGTTTTTGAGGCCCCCTACGAGCAGTACTTC.

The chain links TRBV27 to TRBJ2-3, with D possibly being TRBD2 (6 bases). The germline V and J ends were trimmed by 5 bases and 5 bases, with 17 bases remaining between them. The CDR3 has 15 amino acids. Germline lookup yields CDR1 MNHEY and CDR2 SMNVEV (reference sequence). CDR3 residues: CASSLGLYLEDTQYF. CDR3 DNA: TGTGCCAGCAGTCTGGGACTCTACCTAGAAGATACGCAGTATTTT.

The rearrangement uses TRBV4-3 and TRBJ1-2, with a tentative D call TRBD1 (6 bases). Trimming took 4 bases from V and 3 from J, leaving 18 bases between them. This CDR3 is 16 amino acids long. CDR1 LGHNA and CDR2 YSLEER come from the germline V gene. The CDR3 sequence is CASSPAGGGADYGYTF. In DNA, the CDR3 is TGCGCCAGCAGCCCGGCGGGGGGGGGCGCTGACTATGGCTACACCTTC.

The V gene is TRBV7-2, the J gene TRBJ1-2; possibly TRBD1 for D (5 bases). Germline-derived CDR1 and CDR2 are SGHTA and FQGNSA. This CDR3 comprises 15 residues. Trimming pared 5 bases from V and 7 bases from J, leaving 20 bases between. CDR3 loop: CASSPKYPGGFGYTF. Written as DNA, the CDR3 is TGTGCCAGCAGCCCTAAGTACCCCGGGGGGTTTGGCTACACCTTC.

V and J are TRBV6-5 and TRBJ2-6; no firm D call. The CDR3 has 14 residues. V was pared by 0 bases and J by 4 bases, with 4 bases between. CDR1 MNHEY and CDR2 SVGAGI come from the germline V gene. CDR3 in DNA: TGTGCCAGCAGTTACTCAGGAGGGGCCAACGTCCTGACTTTC. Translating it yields CASSYSGGANVLTF.

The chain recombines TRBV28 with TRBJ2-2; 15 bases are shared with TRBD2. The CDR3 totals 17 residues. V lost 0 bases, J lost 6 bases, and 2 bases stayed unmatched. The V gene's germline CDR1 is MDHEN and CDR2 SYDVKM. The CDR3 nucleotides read TGTGCCAGCAGTTTATGGGGACTAGCGGGAGGTCCCGGGGAGCTGTTTTTT. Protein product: CASSLWGLAGGPGELFF.

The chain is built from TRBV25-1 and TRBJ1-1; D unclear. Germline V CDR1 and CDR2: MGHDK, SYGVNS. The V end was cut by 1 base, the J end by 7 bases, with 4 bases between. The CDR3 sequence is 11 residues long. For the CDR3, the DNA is TGTGCCAGCAGTGAATTAGGTGAAGCTTTCTTT. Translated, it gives CASSELGEAFF.

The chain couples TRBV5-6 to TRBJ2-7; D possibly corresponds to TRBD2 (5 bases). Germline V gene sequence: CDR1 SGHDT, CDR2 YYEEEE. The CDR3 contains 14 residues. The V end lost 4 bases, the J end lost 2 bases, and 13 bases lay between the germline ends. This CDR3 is CASSLIRDPYEQYF. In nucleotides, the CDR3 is TGTGCCAGCAGCCTGATCCGGGATCCCTACGAGCAGTACTTC.

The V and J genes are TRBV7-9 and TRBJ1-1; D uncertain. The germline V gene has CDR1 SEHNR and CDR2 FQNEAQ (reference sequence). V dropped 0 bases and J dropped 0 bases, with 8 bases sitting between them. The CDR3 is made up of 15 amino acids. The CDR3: CASSLARTLNTEAFF. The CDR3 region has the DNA TGTGCCAGCAGCTTAGCGCGAACCTTGAACACTGAAGCTTTCTTT.

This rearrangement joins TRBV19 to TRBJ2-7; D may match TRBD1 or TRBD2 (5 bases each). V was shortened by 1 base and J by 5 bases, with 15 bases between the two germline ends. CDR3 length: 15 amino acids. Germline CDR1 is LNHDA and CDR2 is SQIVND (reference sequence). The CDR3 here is CASSIVAGLANEQYF. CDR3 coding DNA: TGTGCCAGTAGTATAGTGGCAGGGTTAGCGAACGAGCAGTACTTC.

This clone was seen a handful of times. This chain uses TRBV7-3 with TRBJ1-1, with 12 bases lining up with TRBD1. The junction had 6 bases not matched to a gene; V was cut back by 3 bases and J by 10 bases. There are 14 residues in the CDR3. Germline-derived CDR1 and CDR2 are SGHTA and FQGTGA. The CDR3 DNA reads TGTGCCAGCAGCTTGGCCGGGGACAGGGGGCCAGCTTTCTTT. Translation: CASSLAGDRGPAFF. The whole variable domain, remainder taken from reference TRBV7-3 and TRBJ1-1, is GAGVSQTPSNKVTEKGKYVELRCDPISGHTALYWYRQSLGQGPEFLIYFQGTGAADDSGLPNDRFFAVRPEGSVSTLKIQRTERGDSAVYLCASSLAGDRGPAFFGQGTRLTVV.

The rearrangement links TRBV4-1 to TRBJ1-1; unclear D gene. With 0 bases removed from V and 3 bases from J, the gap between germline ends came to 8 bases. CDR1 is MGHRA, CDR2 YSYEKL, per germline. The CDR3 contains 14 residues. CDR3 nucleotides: TGCGCCAGCAGCCAAGATTGGAGGTACACTGAAGCTTTCTTT. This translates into CASSQDWRYTEAFF.

CDR3 nucleotide sequence: TGTGCCAGCAGCCCGACAGGGGGCGAAGAGACCCAGTACTTC. Protein product: CASSPTGGEETQYF. The V gene is TRBV7-9, the J gene TRBJ2-5, with 10 bases identical to TRBD1. With 5 bases clipped from V and 3 bases from J, the junction kept 3 bases outside the gene matches. CDR1 and CDR2 (germline): SEHNR, FQNEAQ (reference sequence). This CDR3 comprises 14 residues.

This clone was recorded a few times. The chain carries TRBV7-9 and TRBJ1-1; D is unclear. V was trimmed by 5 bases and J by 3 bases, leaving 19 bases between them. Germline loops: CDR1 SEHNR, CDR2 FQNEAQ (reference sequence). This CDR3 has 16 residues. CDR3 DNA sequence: TGTGCCAGCAGCGCCAAACGAGCCGTGGGCCACACTGAAGCTTTCTTT. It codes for CASSAKRAVGHTEAFF.

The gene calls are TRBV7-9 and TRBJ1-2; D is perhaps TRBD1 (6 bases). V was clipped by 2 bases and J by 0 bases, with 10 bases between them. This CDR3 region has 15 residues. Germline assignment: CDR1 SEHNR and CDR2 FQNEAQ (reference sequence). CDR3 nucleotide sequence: TGTGCCAGCAGCTTACAACAGGGCACTAACTATGGCTACACCTTC. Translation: CASSLQQGTNYGYTF.